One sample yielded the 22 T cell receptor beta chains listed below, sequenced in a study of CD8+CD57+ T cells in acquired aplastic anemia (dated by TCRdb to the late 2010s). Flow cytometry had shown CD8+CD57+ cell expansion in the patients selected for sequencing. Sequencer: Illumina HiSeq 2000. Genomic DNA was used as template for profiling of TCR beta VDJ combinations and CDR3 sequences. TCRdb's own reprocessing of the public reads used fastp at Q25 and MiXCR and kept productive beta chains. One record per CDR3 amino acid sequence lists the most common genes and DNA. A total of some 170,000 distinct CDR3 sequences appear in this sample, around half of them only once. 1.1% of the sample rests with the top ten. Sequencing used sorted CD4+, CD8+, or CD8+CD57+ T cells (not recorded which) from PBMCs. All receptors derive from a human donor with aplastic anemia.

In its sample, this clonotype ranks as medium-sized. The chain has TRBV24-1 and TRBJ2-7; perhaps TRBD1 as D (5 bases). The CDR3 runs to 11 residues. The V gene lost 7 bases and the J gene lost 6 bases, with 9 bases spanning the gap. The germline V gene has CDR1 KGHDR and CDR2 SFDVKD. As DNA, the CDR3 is TGTGCCACCAGGCAGGGCGCCGAGCAGTACTTC. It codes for CATRQGAEQYF.

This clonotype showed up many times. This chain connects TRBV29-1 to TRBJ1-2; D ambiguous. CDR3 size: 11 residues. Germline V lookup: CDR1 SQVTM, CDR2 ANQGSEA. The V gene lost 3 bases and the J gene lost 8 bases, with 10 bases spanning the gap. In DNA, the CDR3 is TGCAGCGTTGATGCTGGTGTAGGCTACACCTTC. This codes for CSVDAGVGYTF. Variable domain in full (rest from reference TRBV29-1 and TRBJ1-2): SAVISQKPSRDICQRGTSLTIQCQVDSQVTMMFWYRQQPGQSLTLIATANQGSEATYESGFVIDKFPISRPNLTFSTLTVSNMSPEDSSIYLCSVDAGVGYTFGSGTRLTVV.

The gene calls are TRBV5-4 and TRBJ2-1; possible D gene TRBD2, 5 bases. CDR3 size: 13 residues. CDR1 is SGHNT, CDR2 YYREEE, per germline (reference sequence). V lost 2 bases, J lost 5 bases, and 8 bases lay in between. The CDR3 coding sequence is TGTGCCAGCAGCTTACGGCGGGACAATGAGCAGTTCTTC. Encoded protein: CASSLRRDNEQFF.

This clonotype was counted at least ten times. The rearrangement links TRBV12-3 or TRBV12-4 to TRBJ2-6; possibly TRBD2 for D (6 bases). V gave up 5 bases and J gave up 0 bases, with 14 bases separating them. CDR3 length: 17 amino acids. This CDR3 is CASSPGTWFSGANVLTF. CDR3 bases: TGTGCCAGCAGTCCTGGGACTTGGTTCTCTGGGGCCAACGTCCTGACTTTC.

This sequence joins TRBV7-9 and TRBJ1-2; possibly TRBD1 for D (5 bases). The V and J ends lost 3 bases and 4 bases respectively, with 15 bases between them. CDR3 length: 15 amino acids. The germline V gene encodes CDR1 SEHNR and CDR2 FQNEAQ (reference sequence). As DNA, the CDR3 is TGTGCCAGCAGCTTGGTCGGGAGCGGGGCCTATGGCTACACCTTC. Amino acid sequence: CASSLVGSGAYGYTF.

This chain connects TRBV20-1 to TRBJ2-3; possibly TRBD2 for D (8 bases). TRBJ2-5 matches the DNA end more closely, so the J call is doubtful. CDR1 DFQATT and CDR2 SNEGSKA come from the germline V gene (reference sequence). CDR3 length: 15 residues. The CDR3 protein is CSASEGAGGGETQYF. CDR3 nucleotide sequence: TGCAGTGCTAGCGAGGGGGCGGGGGGCGGAGAGACCCAGTACTTC.

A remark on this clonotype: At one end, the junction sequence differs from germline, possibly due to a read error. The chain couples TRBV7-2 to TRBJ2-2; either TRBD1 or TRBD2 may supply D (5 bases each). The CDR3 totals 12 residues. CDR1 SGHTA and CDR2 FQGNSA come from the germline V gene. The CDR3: CTSSGDTGDLFF. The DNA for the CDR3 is TGTACCAGCAGCGGTGACACCGGGGACCTGTTTTTT.

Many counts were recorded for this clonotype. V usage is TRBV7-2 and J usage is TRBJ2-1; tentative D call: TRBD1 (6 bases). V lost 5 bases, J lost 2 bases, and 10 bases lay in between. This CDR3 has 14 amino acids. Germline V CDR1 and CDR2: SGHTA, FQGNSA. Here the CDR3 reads CASSSRTAYNEQFF. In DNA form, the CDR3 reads TGTGCCAGCAGCAGCAGGACAGCCTACAATGAGCAGTTCTTC.

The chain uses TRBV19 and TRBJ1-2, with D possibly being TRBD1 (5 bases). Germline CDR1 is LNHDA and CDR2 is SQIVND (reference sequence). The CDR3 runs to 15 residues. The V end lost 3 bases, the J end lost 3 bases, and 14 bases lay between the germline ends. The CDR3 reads CASSIGEGLDYGYTF. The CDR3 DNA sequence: TGTGCCAGTAGTATCGGGGAGGGGTTAGACTATGGCTACACCTTC.

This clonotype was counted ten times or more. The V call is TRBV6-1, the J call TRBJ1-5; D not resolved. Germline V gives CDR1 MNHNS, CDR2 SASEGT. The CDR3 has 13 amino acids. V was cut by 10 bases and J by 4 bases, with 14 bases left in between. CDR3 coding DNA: TGTGCCACCACAGACCGGGTGAATCAGCCCCAGCATTTT. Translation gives CATTDRVNQPQHF.

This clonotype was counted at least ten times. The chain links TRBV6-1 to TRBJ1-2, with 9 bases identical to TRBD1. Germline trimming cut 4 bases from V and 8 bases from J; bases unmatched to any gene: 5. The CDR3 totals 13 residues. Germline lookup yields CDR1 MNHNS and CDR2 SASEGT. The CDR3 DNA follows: TGTGCCAGCAGTGCGGACAGGGGACTGGGCTACACCTTC. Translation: CASSADRGLGYTF.

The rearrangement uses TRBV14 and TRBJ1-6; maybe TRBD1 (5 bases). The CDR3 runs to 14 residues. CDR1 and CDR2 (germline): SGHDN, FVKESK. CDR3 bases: TGTGCTCAGGTCGGGGAGGGACTTCGGTCACCCCTCCACTTT. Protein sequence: CAQVGEGLRSPLHF.

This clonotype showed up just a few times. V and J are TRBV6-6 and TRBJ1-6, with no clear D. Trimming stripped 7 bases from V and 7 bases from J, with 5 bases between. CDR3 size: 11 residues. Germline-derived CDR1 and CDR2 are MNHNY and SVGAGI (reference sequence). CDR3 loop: CASTGNSPLHF. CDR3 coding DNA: TGTGCCAGCACGGGGAATTCACCCCTCCACTTT.

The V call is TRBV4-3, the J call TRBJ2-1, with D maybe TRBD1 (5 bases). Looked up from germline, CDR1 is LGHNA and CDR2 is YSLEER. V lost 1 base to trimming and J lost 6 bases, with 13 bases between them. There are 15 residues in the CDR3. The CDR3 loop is CASSQAQGPGNEQFF. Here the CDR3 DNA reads TGCGCCAGCAGCCAAGCCCAGGGTCCTGGCAATGAGCAGTTCTTC.

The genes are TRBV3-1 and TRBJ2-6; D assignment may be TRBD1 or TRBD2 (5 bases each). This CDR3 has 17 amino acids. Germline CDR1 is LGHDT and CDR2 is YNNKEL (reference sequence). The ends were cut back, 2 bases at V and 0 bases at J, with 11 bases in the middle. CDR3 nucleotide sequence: TGTGCCAGCAGCCAAAGAGGGGACCACTCTGGGGCCAACGTCCTGACTTTC. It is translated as CASSQRGDHSGANVLTF. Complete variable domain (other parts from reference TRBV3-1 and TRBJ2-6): DTAVSQTPKYLVTQMGNDKSIKCEQNLGHDTMYWYKQDSKKFLKIMFSYNNKELIINETVPNRFSPKSPDKAHLNLHINSLELGDSAVYFCASSQRGDHSGANVLTFGAGSRLTVL.

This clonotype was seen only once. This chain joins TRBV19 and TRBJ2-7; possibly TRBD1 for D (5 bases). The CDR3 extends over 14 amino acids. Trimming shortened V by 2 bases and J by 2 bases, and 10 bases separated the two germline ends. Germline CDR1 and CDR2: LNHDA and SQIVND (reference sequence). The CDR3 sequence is CASSIRSGTYEQYF. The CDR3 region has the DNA TGTGCCAGTAGTATACGATCAGGGACCTACGAGCAGTACTTC.

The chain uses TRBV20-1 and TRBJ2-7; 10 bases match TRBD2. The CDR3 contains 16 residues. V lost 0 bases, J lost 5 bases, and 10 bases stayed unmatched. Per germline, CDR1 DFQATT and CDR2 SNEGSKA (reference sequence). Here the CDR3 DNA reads TGCAGTGCTAGAGATCACTATAGCGGGGGGATACACGAGCAGTACTTC. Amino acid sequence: CSARDHYSGGIHEQYF.

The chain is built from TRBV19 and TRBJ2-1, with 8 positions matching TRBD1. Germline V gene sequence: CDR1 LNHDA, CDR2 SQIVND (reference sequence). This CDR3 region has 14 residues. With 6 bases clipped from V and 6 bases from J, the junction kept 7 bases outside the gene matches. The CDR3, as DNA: TGTGCCAGTAGAGAGGACAGGGCCTCCAATGAGCAGTTCTTC. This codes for CASREDRASNEQFF.

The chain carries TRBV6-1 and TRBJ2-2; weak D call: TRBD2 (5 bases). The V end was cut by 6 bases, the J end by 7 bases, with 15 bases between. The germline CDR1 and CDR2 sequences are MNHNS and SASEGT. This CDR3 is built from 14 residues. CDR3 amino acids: CASSLVPGFGELFF. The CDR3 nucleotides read TGTGCCAGCAGCCTCGTCCCGGGGTTCGGGGAGCTGTTTTTT.

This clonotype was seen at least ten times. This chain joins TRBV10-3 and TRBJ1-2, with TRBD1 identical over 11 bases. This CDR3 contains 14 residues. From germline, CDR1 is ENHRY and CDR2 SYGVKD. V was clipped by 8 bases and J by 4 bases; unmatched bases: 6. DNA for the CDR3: TGTGCCATCCGGACAGGGGGCGAACTCTATGGCTACACCTTC. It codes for CAIRTGGELYGYTF.

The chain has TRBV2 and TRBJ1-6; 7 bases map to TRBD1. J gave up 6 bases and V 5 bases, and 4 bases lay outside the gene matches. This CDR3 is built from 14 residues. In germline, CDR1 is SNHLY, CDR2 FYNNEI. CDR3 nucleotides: TGTGCCAGCAGTCTGGACAGGCTTAATTCACCCCTCCACTTT. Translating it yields CASSLDRLNSPLHF.

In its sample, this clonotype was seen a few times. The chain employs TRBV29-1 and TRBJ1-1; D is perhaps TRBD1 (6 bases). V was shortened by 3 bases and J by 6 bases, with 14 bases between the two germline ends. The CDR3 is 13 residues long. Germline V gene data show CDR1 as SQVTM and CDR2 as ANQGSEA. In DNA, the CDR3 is TGCAGCGTTGACGACCTGGACAGAGCTGAAGCTTTCTTT. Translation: CSVDDLDRAEAFF.